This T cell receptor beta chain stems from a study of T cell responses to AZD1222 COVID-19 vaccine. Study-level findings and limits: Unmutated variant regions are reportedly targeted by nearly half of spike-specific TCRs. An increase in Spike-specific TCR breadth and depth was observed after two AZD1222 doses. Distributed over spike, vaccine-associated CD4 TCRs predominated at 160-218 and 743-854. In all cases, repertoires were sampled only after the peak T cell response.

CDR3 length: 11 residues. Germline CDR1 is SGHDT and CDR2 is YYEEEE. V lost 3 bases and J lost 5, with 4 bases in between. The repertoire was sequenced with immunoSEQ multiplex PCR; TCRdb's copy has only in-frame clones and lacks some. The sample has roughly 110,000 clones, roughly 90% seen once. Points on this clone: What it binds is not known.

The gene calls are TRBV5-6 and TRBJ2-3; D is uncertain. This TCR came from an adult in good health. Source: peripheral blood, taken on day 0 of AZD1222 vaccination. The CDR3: CASSSQDTQYF. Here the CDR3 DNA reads TGTGCCAGCAGCTCGCAAGATACGCAGTATTTT.